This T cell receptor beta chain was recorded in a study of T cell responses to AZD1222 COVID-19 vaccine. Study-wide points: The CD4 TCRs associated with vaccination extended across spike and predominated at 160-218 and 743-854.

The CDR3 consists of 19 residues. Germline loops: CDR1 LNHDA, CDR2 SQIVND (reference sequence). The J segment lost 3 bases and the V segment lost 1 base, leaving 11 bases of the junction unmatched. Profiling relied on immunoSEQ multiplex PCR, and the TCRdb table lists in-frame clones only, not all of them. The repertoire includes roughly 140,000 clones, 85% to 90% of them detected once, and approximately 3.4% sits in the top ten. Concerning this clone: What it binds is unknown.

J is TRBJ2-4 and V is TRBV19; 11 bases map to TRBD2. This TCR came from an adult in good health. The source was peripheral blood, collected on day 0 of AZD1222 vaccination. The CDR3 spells CASSIGMLAGGRVKNIQYF. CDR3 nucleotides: TGTGCCAGTAGTATAGGGATGCTAGCGGGAGGCCGGGTCAAAAACATTCAGTACTTC.